The source of this T cell receptor (beta chain) is a study of siplizumab effects on memory and regulatory T cells. Study observations and caveats: Mean Treg-derived proportions of mappable alloreactive CD4+ clones were roughly 70% for siplizumab and less than 35% for controls. Naive T cells seemed more diverse than memory cells; they also seemed major alloresponse contributors.

Roughly 10^5 TCR templates underwent assay in each sample. Profiling relied on immunoSEQ multiplex PCR, and the TCRdb table lists in-frame clones only, not all of them. The repertoire holds around 120,000 clones, roughly 94% seen once, with roughly 1.5% in the top ten. V gave up 10 bases and J gave up 6 bases, with 11 bases separating them. The CDR3 is 11 amino acids. Germline V lookup: CDR1 LNHDA, CDR2 SQIVND (reference sequence). With respect to this clone: Antigen: not known.

The J gene is TRBJ2-3, the V gene TRBV19; no reliable D call. The sample taken for sequencing was non-Treg CD4+ T cells sorted from blood. This clonotype originated in a human donor in good health. CDR3 in amino acids: CATRAVDTQYF. In nucleotides, the CDR3 is TGTGCCACCCGAGCAGTGGATACGCAGTATTTT.